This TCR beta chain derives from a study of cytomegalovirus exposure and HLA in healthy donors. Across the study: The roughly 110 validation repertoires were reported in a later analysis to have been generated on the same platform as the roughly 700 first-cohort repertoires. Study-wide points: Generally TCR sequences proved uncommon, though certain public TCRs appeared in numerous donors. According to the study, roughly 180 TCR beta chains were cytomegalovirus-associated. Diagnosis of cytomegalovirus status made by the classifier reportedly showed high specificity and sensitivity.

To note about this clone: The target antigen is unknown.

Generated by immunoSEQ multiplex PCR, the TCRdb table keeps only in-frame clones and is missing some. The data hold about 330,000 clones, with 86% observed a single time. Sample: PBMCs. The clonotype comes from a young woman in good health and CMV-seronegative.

This CDR3 reads CASSHGQPRLPGETQYF. The DNA for the CDR3 is TGTGCCAGCAGTCACGGACAGCCAAGACTTCCGGGGGAGACCCAGTACTTC. V is TRBV2 and J is TRBJ2-5, with D possibly being TRBD1 (6 bases). CDR3 size: 17 residues. Per the germline V gene, CDR1 is SNHLY and CDR2 is FYNNEI. The V end was cut by 5 bases, the J end by 5 bases, with 24 bases between.